Presented here are 29 T cell receptor beta chains from one specimen sequenced in a study of cytomegalovirus exposure and HLA in healthy donors. Primers: 60 Vbeta forward and 13 Jbeta reverse. Sequencing used immunoSEQ multiplex PCR; TCRdb keeps in-frame clones, though not all of them. The table lists around 200,000 clones, about four fifths of them singletons. The sample taken for sequencing was PBMCs. These receptors were taken from a man aged 45-65 years in good health and CMV-seronegative.

The rearrangement links TRBV5-1 to TRBJ2-7; 9 nucleotides align to TRBD1. This CDR3 region has 12 residues. After removal of 3 bases from V and 5 bases from J, the junction contained 0 bases not matched to a gene. The V gene's germline CDR1 is SGHRS and CDR2 YFSETQ. DNA of the CDR3: TGCGCCAGCAGCTGGGACAGGGACGAGCAGTACTTC. Translating gives CASSWDRDEQYF. Filled out from reference TRBV5-1 and TRBJ2-7, the complete variable domain reads KAGVTQTPRYLIKTRGQQVTLSCSPISGHRSVSWYQQTPGQGLQFLFEYFSETQRNKGNFPGRFSGRQFSNSRSEMNVSTLELGDSALYLCASSWDRDEQYFGPGTRLTVT.

The V gene is TRBV11-3, the J gene TRBJ2-3; 7 bases line up with TRBD2. The CDR3 runs 14 residues. Germline CDR1 and CDR2: SGHNT and YENEEA. The V gene end was trimmed by 3 bases and the J gene end by 4 bases; junction bases not matched to a gene: 4. Here the CDR3 DNA reads TGTGCCAGCAGCTTGGGAGGGAGGCCAGATACGCAGTATTTT. Amino acid sequence: CASSLGGRPDTQYF. The full variable domain, its missing parts supplied by reference TRBV11-3 and TRBJ2-3, is EAGVVQSPRYKIIEKKQPVAFWCNPISGHNTLYWYLQNLGQGPELLIRYENEEAVDDSQLPKDRFSAERLKGVDSTLKIQPAELGDSAVYLCASSLGGRPDTQYFGPGTRLTVL.

Comment on this clone: The DNA is left out, because the CDR3 cannot be placed on it with certainty; the CDR3 is given as TCRdb lists it. The V and J genes are TRBV27 and TRBJ2-7; the D call in the table, TRBD2, was not verified against the DNA. Germline CDR1 is MNHEY and CDR2 is SMNVEV (reference sequence). The CDR3 totals 15 residues, both ends included. The CDR3 sequence: CASSSSTSGSRVQYF.

The chain couples TRBV7-2 to TRBJ2-7, with 7 bases lining up with TRBD2. After removal of 4 bases from V and 0 bases from J, the junction contained 3 bases not matched to a gene. This CDR3 contains 14 residues. Germline V gene data show CDR1 as SGHTA and CDR2 as FQGNSA. CDR3 amino acids: CASSSPSGSYEQYF. DNA of the CDR3: TGTGCCAGCAGCTCCCCTAGCGGCTCCTACGAGCAGTACTTC.

The chain has TRBV28 and TRBJ2-7; no clear D gene. The CDR3 contains 15 residues. The V end lost 3 bases, the J end lost 0 bases, and 12 bases lay between the germline ends. Per the germline V gene, CDR1 is MDHEN and CDR2 is SYDVKM. CDR3 nucleotides: TGTGCCAGCAGTTTGTGGGCAGGCCTCTCCTACGAGCAGTACTTC. This sequence encodes CASSLWAGLSYEQYF.

A few counts support this clone. The CDR3 DNA sequence: TGCGCCAGCAGCTTGGCCGAGGGAGCGCGACTGGAGACCCAGTACTTC. This sequence encodes CASSLAEGARLETQYF. The chain combines TRBV5-1 with TRBJ2-5; TRBD2 might be the D (5 bases). The ends were cut back, 0 bases at V and 5 bases at J, with 17 bases in the middle. The germline CDR1 and CDR2 sequences are SGHRS and YFSETQ. This CDR3 contains 16 residues.

This clone was counted a few times. The chain couples TRBV6-5 to TRBJ1-1; 10 positions match TRBD1. V shed 2 bases and J 2 bases; nucleotides not matched to a gene: 2. The CDR3 totals 15 residues. Germline CDR1 and CDR2: MNHEY and SVGAGI. CDR3 nucleotides: TGTGCCAGCAGTTACGACAGGGGGCAAAACACTGAAGCTTTCTTT. Its translation is CASSYDRGQNTEAFF.

The chain links TRBV30 to TRBJ1-5; D is ambiguous. V dropped 2 bases and J dropped 2 bases, with 7 bases sitting between them. The CDR3 covers 13 residues. From germline, CDR1 is GTSNPN and CDR2 SVGIG (reference sequence). The CDR3 DNA reads as TGTGCCTGGAGTATTGAGGGCAATCAGCCCCAGCATTTT. Translated, it gives CAWSIEGNQPQHF.

Turning to this clone: At one of its ends the junction is not consistent with the germline gene, which may arise from a read error. The chain employs TRBV7-9 and TRBJ1-2; no firm D call. This CDR3 is 11 amino acids long. The germline V gene encodes CDR1 SEHNR and CDR2 FQNEAQ (reference sequence). CDR3 amino acids: CSSSLAEEGTF. In nucleotides, the CDR3 is TGTTCCAGCAGCTTAGCTGAGGAGGGCACCTTC.

This chain connects TRBV6-6 to TRBJ1-3, with D uncertain. CDR3 size: 16 residues. From germline, CDR1 is MNHNY and CDR2 SVGAGI (reference sequence). Trimming took off 2 bases at V and 6 bases at J, with 17 bases between the two ends. The CDR3 here is CASSYGGTGSENTIYF. The CDR3 DNA is TGTGCCAGCAGTTACGGTGGTACGGGGAGCGAAAACACCATATATTTT.

This chain links TRBV19 with TRBJ1-2; TRBD1 agrees at 10 bases. Germline CDR1 LNHDA, CDR2 SQIVND (reference sequence). The CDR3 has 17 amino acids. The V gene end was trimmed by 3 bases and the J gene end by 8 bases; junction bases not matched to a gene: 15. CDR3 amino acids: CASSISLGQGWEWGYTF. The DNA of the CDR3 is TGTGCCAGTAGTATTAGTTTGGGACAGGGGTGGGAGTGGGGCTACACCTTC.

The V gene is TRBV7-6, the J gene TRBJ2-1; 7 bases are a match to TRBD2. Germline CDR1 and CDR2: SGHVS and FNYEAQ. The CDR3 contains 13 residues. V was pared by 3 bases and J by 7 bases, with 3 bases of the junction left unmatched. CDR3 amino acids: CASSLLAVNEQFF. CDR3 coding DNA: TGTGCCAGCAGCTTGCTAGCGGTAAATGAGCAGTTCTTC. Full variable domain (missing parts from reference TRBV7-6 and TRBJ2-1): GAGVSQSPRYKVTKRGQDVALRCDPISGHVSLYWYRQALGQGPEFLTYFNYEAQQDKSGLPNDRFSAERPEGSISTLTIQRTEQRDSAMYRCASSLLAVNEQFFGPGTRLTVL.

V is TRBV7-2 and J is TRBJ1-6; 7 positions agree with TRBD1. Per germline, CDR1 SGHTA and CDR2 FQGNSA. Losses at the gene ends were 1 base for V and 0 bases for J; bases not matched to a gene: 6. The CDR3 is 18 amino acids. The CDR3 spells CASSLVTGAGSYNSPLHF. The CDR3 DNA follows: TGTGCCAGCAGCTTAGTCACAGGGGCCGGCTCCTATAATTCACCCCTCCACTTT.

The chain links TRBV20-1 to TRBJ1-2, with D perhaps matching TRBD1 (6 bases). This CDR3 has 11 residues. Germline assignment: CDR1 DFQATT and CDR2 SNEGSKA (reference sequence). The ends were cut back, 6 bases at V and 7 bases at J, with 12 bases in the middle. The CDR3 here is CSAAGASGYTF. CDR3 DNA sequence: TGCAGTGCGGCGGGGGCCTCTGGCTACACCTTC.

The chain carries TRBV5-4 and TRBJ2-1, with TRBD1 matching over 7 bases. V gave up 4 bases and J gave up 9 bases; unmatched junction bases: 16. This CDR3 region has 16 residues. Germline V CDR1 and CDR2: SGHNT, YYREEE (reference sequence). The CDR3 coding sequence is TGTGCCAGCAGCAAACCGGGACAGAGGGAAAGGCGTGAGCAGTTCTTC. It encodes CASSKPGQRERREQFF.

This clone was observed a handful of times. The chain links TRBV6-5 to TRBJ2-1; 8 positions agree with TRBD1. The V gene's germline CDR1 is MNHEY and CDR2 SVGAGI. With 5 bases clipped from V and 4 bases from J, the junction kept 7 bases outside the gene matches. The CDR3 contains 15 residues. DNA of the CDR3: TGTGCCAGCAGTAAGGGACAGGCGACGTACAATGAGCAGTTCTTC. It translates to CASSKGQATYNEQFF.

This chain uses TRBV28 with TRBJ2-7; D not certain. The germline gives CDR1 MDHEN, CDR2 SYDVKM. Trimming cost V 6 bases and J 3 bases, with 15 bases left between them. There are 14 residues in the CDR3. CDR3 sequence reads: CASSSASLIYEQYF. For the CDR3, the DNA is TGTGCCAGCAGCAGCGCGAGCTTAATCTACGAGCAGTACTTC.

The chain couples TRBV28 to TRBJ1-1; no clear D gene. V was trimmed by 3 bases and J by 1 base, leaving 9 bases between them. The V gene's germline CDR1 is MDHEN and CDR2 SYDVKM. The CDR3 is made up of 14 amino acids. Here the CDR3 DNA reads TGTGCCAGCAGTTTTATCACTAGGAACACTGAAGCTTTCTTT. Its protein is CASSFITRNTEAFF.

The chain couples TRBV11-3 to TRBJ2-5; the match to TRBD2 covers 8 bases. CDR1 is SGHNT, CDR2 YENEEA, per germline. V lost 5 bases and J lost 1; bases outside the gene matches: 0. The CDR3 is 13 residues long. The CDR3 is CASSRGGQETQYF. The DNA of the CDR3 is TGTGCCAGCAGCCGGGGGGGCCAAGAGACCCAGTACTTC.

J is TRBJ2-3 and V is TRBV27, with TRBD2 identical over 10 bases. The germline CDR1 and CDR2 sequences are MNHEY and SMNVEV (reference sequence). CDR3 length: 17 amino acids. V was pared by 5 bases and J by 4 bases, with 12 bases of the junction left unmatched. The CDR3 sequence is CASSRTLAGERADTQYF. Written as DNA, the CDR3 is TGTGCCAGCAGTAGGACCCTAGCGGGAGAGCGGGCAGATACGCAGTATTTT.

The gene calls are TRBV28 and TRBJ2-1, with 7 bases identical to TRBD1. CDR1 and CDR2 (germline): MDHEN, SYDVKM. The CDR3 has 14 amino acids. V lost 6 bases to trimming and J lost 6 bases; unmatched junction nucleotides: 8. The CDR3, as DNA: TGTGCCAGCAGCGAGGGGGCGAGGCGCAATGAGCAGTTCTTC. Its protein is CASSEGARRNEQFF.

This clone was detected only once. V and J are TRBV4-1 and TRBJ2-7; D gene unclear. The CDR3 runs 14 residues. V lost 2 bases and J lost 1, with 9 bases in between. The V gene's germline CDR1 is MGHRA and CDR2 YSYEKL. The CDR3 region is CASSQMSVSYEQYF. CDR3 nucleotides: TGCGCCAGCAGCCAAATGTCCGTATCCTACGAGCAGTACTTC.

Ten or more counts support this clone. The chain couples TRBV10-1 to TRBJ1-3, with TRBD1 as a possible D gene (5 bases). The germline V gene encodes CDR1 WNHNN and CDR2 SYGVQD (reference sequence). The germline V and J ends were trimmed by 10 bases and 3 bases, with 34 bases remaining between them. The CDR3 is 20 amino acids. Written as DNA, the CDR3 is TGCGCCACCCTCACGGCCGGGGGTATTACTTCTACCGGCTTTGGAAACACCATATATTTT. Protein sequence: CATLTAGGITSTGFGNTIYF.

The genes are TRBV28 and TRBJ2-5, with D perhaps matching TRBD1 (5 bases). The CDR3 consists of 15 residues. Germline-derived CDR1 and CDR2 are MDHEN and SYDVKM. Trimming took 5 bases from V and 0 from J, leaving 13 bases between them. DNA for the CDR3: TGTGCCAGCAGTGACCAGACAGCGTACCAAGAGACCCAGTACTTC. As protein: CASSDQTAYQETQYF.

In the case of this clone: At one end, the junction sequence differs from germline, possibly due to a read error. CDR3 DNA sequence: TGTTCCAGCAGCTTAGTTCTCTCCGGAGAGACCCAGTACTTC. This sequence encodes CSSSLVLSGETQYF. This rearrangement joins TRBV7-9 to TRBJ2-5, with D uncertain. Germline CDR1 reads SEHNR; CDR2 reads FQNEAQ (reference sequence). This CDR3 region has 14 residues.

The chain recombines TRBV29-1 with TRBJ2-1; 13 nucleotides agree with TRBD2. Germline V CDR1 and CDR2: SQVTM, ANQGSEA. The CDR3 runs 15 residues. Trimming took 4 bases from V and 7 from J; bases not matched to a gene: 7. For the CDR3, the DNA is TGCAGCGTTGCTGGACTAGCGGGGGTGTCTAATGAGCAGTTCTTC. This encodes CSVAGLAGVSNEQFF.

This clone occurred once. The chain recombines TRBV7-2 with TRBJ2-3; D might be TRBD2 (6 bases). CDR1 is SGHTA, CDR2 FQGNSA, per germline. The CDR3 spans 17 residues. Trimming removed 2 bases from V and 2 bases from J, with 17 bases in between. The CDR3 nucleotides read TGTGCCAGCAGCTTACGAGGGCGGGGCTTTGACACAGATACGCAGTATTTT. Encoded protein: CASSLRGRGFDTDTQYF.

The chain joins TRBV19 to TRBJ2-2; 8 bases map to TRBD1. The CDR3 is 13 residues long. Germline CDR1 and CDR2: LNHDA and SQIVND (reference sequence). The trim removed 6 bases at V and 6 bases at J, leaving 3 bases unmatched. CDR3 sequence (DNA): TGTGCCAGTAGGGACAGGGCGGCCGGGGAGCTGTTTTTT. Amino acid sequence: CASRDRAAGELFF.

The V and J genes are TRBV7-8 and TRBJ2-7, with unresolved D. The CDR3 sequence is 14 residues long. Germline loops: CDR1 SGHVS, CDR2 FQNEAQ. The V and J ends lost 2 bases and 3 bases respectively, with 11 bases between them. The CDR3: CASSLNRMSYEQYF. CDR3 sequence (DNA): TGTGCCAGCAGCTTAAACAGAATGAGCTACGAGCAGTACTTC.